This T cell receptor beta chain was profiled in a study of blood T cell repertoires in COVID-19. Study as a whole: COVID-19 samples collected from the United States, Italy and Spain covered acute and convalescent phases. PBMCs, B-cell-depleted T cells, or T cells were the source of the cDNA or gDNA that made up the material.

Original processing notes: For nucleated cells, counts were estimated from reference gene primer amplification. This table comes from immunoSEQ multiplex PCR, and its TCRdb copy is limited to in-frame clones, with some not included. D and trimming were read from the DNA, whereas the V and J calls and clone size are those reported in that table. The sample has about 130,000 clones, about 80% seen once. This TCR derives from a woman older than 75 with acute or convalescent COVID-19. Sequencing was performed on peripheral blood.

Here the CDR3 DNA reads TGTGCCAGCAGCCAAGTCCGGGACAGGGGGCGAAATGAGCAGTTCTTC. It encodes CASSQVRDRGRNEQFF. The chain uses TRBV14 and TRBJ2-1, with 12 bases aligning to TRBD1. V shed 1 base, J shed 7 bases, and the junction held 5 bases outside the gene matches. In germline, CDR1 is SGHDN, CDR2 FVKESK. This CDR3 has 16 amino acids.